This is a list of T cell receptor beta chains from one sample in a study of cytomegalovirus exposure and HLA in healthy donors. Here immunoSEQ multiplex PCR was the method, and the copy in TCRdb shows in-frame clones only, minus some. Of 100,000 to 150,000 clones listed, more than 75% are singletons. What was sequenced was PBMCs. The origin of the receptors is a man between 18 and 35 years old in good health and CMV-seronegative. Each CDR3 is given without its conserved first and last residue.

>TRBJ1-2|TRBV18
ASSPPAVPYGYT
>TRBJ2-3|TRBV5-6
ASSLVTGQADTQY
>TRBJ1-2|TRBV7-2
ASSQETGTYGYT
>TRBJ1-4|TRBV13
ASSLRTGGRTNEKLF
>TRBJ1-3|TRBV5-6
ASSGWEDTIY
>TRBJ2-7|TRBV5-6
ASSHRDLYEQY
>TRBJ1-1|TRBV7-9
ASSTGIEAF
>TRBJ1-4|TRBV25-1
ASSDSRSNEKLF
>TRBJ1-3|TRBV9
ASSVGLDGGYSGNTIY
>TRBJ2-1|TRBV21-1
ASSTLPMGQANLEQF
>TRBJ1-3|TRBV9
ASSVNQGGAGNTIY
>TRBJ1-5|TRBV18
ASSPSGVGNQPQH
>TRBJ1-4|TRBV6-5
ASSTSGEKLF
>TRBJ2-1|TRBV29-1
SVESRGLLNEQF
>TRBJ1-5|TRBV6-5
ASSPTSSNQPQH
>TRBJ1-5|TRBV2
ASNGGQGDQPQH
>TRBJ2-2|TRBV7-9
ASSLDQGNTGELF
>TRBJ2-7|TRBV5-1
ASSLAPREGSYEQY
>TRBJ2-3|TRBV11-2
ASSWGRTVLLDTQY
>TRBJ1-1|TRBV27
ASSFLQDYTEAF
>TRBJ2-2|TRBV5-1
ASSPSNAGAPVTGELF
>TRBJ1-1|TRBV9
ASSVYTGGPEAF
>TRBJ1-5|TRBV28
ASSLGGTLNQPQH
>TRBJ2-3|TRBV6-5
ASSFAGATTDTQY
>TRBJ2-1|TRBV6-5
ASSGLAFNEQF
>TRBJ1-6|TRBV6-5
ASSWGQGGSSPLH
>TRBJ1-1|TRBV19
ASSTGAGEAF
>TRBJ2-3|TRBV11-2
ASSLARAGGRDTQY
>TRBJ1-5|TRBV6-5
ASRPTGSSNQPQH
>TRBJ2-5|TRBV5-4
ASSLGGLAGDQY
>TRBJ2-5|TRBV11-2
ASSPTSQETQY
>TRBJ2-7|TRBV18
ASSGTSGGSSYEQY
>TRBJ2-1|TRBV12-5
ASGLDFSLAGGKDEQF
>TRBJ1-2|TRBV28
ASSLAAGWGYT
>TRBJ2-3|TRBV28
ASAGGVKTDTQY
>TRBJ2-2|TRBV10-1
ASRSGQGATGELF
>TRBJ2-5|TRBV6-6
ASSSGRQETQY
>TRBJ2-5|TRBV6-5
ASTETGSSTQY
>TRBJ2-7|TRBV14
ASSRQSLGQLVYEQY
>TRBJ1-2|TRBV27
ASRGLQGGYT
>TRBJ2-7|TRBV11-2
ASSLGTSYEQY
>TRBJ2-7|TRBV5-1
ASSQMTGAYEQY
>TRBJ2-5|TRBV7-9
ASSLLQGRRKTQY
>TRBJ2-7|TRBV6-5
ASRTTGSNYEQY
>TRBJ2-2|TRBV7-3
ASSPRTAHLGELF
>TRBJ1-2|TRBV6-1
ASSLKGQGYGYT
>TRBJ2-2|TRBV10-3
AISEVAGVTGELF
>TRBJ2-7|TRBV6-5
ASSPGQGAAEQY
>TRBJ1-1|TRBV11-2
ASSLSSGSGYTEAF
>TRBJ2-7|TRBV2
ASREGGELYSYEQY
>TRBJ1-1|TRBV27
ASSFQGQSMNTEAF
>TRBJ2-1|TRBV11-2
ASRASAYNEQF
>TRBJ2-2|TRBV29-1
SVEDRGLNTGELF
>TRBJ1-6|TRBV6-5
ASSYQGFGDSPLH
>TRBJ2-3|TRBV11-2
ASSGARDRGLGTQY
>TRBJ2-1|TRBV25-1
ASSEREDEQF
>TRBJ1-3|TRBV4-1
ASSQGQGASRSGNTIY
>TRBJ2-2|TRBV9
ASSVETSGTGELF
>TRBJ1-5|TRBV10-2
ASSEWGTGSGNQPQH
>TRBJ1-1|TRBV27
ASSSRPGGSTEAF